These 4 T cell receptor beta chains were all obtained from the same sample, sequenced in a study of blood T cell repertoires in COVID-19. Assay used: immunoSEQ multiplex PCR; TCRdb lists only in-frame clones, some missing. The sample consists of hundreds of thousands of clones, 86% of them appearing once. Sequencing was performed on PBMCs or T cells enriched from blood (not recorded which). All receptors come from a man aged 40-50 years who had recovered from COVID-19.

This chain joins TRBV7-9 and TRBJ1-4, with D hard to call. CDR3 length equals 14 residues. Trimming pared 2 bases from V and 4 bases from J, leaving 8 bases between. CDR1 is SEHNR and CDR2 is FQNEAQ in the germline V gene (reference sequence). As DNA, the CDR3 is TGTGCCAGCAGCTTATCCGGAGTTAATGAAAAACTGTTTTTT. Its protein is CASSLSGVNEKLFF.

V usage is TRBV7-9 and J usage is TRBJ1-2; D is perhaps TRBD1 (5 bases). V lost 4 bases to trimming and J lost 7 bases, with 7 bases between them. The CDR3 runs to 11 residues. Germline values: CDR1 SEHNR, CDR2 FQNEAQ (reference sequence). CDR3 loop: CASSYGGGYTF. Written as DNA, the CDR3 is TGTGCCAGCAGCTACGGGGGTGGCTACACCTTC.

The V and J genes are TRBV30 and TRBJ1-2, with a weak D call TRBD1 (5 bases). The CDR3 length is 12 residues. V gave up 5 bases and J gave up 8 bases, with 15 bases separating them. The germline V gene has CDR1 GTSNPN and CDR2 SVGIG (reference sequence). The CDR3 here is CAWGTGRGGYTF. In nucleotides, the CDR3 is TGTGCCTGGGGAACGGGGCGGGGAGGCTACACCTTC.

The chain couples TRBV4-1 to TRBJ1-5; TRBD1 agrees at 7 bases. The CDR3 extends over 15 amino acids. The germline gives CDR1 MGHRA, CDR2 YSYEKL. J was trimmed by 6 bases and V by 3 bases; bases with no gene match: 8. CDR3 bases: TGCGCCAGCAGCCAGGGGCGGACAGGAGTTCAGCCCCAGCATTTT. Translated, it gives CASSQGRTGVQPQHF.